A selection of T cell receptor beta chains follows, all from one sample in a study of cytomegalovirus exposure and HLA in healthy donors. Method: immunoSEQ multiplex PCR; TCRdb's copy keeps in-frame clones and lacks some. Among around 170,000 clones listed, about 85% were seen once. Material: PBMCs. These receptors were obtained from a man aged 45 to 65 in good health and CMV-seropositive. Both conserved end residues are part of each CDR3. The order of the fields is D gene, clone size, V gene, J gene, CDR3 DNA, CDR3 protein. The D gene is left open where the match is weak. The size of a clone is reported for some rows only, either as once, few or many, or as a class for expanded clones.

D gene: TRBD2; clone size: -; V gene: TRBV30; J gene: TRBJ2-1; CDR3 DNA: TGTGCCTGGAGTGTCAATAGCGGGAGACCTAGCTCCTACAATGAGCAGTTCTTC; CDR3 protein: CAWSVNSGRPSSYNEQFF
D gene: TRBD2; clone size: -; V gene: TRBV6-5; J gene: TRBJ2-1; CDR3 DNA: TGTGCCAGCAGTTACTCGGAAGTAGCGGGGGGGAATGAGCAGTTCTTC; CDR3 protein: CASSYSEVAGGNEQFF
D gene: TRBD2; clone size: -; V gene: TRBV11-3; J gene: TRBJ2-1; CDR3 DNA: TGTGCCAGCAGCTTTTCCGGGACTAGCGGGAGGTTAAATGAGCAGTTCTTC; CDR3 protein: CASSFSGTSGRLNEQFF
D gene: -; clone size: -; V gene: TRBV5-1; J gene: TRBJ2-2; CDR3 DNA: TGCGCCAGCAGCTTGGGGACACAAACCGGGGAGCTGTTTTTT; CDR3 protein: CASSLGTQTGELFF
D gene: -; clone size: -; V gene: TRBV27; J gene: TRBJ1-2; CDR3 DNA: TGTGCCAGCAGTTTATATCCGACAGCCGTGTACGGCTACACCTTC; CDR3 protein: CASSLYPTAVYGYTF
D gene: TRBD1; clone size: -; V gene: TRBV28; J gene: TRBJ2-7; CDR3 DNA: TGTGCCAGCCCCCCGGCAGGGGGAAGGGAAGGCTCCTACGAGCAGTACTTC; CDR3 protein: CASPPAGGREGSYEQYF
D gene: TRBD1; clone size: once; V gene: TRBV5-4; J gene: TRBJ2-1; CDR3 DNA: TGTGCCAGCAGCTTGGGGCACAGGGGGCGCGGGAATGAGCAGTTCTTC; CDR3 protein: CASSLGHRGRGNEQFF
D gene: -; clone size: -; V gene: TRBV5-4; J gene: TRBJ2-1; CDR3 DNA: TGTGCCAGCAGCTTTAGGACGGGAGCCCCCTACAATGAGCAGTTCTTC; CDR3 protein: CASSFRTGAPYNEQFF
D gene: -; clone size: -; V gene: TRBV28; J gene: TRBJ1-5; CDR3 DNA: TGTGCCAGCAGTTTCGTGGGACTTAGCAATCAGCCCCAGCATTTT; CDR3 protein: CASSFVGLSNQPQHF
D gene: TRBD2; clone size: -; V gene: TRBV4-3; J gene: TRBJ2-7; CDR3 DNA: TGCGCCAGCAGCTCAGGACTAGCGTCTCTCTACGAGCAGTACTTC; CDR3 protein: CASSSGLASLYEQYF
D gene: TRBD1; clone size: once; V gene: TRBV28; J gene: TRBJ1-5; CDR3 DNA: TGTGCCAGCAGCCCGAACAGGGGGAGCAATCAGCCCCAGCATTTT; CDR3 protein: CASSPNRGSNQPQHF
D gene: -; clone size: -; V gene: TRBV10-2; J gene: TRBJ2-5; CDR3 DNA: TGCGCCAGCAGAGGAACGGGGGGCCGCCGTGAGACCCAGTACTTC; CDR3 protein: CASRGTGGRRETQYF
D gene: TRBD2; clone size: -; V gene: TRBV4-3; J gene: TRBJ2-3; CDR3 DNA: TGCGCCAGCAGCCAAGGACTAGCGAACGCAGATACGCAGTATTTT; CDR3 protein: CASSQGLANADTQYF
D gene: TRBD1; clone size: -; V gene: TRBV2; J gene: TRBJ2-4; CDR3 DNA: TGTGCCAGCAGCCTGGAAGGGGGCGAAAACATTCAGTACTTC; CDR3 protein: CASSLEGGENIQYF
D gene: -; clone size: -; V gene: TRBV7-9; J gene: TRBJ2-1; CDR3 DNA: TGTGCCAGCAGCTTATTAAGGGGCTCAATGAATGAGCAGTTCTTC; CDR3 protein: CASSLLRGSMNEQFF
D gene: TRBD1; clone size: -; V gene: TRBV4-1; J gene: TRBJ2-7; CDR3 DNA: TGCGCCAGCAGCCAAGTAGGGGGCAGTTCCTACGAGCAGTACTTC; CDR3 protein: CASSQVGGSSYEQYF
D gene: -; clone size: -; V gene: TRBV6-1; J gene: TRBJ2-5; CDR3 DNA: TGTGCCAGCAGTGAAGCCGGCGGTCCGACTGTCCGGTACTTC; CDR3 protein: CASSEAGGPTVRYF
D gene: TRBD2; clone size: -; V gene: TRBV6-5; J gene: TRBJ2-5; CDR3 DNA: TGTGCCAGCAGTTCTGGCGGGGGTGGTAAGACCCAGTACTTC; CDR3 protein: CASSSGGGGKTQYF
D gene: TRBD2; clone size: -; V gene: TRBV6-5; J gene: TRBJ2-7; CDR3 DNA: TGTGCCAGCAGTTACAATCTAGCGGGTTACGAGCAGTACTTC; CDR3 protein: CASSYNLAGYEQYF
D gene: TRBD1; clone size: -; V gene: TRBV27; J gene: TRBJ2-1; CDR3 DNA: TGTGCCAGCAGTTCCGGGACAGGGGGGCATGAGCAGTTCTTC; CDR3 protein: CASSSGTGGHEQFF
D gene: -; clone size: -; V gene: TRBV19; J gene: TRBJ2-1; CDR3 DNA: TGTGCCAGTAGTATAGATCTTGGAGGGAGTCCTGAGCAGTTCTTC; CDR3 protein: CASSIDLGGSPEQFF
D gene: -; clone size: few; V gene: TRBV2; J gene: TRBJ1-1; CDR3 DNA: TGTGCCAGAGAGGCGGTGAACACTGAAGCTTTCTTT; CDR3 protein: CAREAVNTEAFF
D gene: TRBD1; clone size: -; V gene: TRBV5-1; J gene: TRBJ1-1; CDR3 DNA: TGCGCCAGCAGCCCCGGACAGGGGGCGAACACTGAAGCTTTCTTT; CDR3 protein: CASSPGQGANTEAFF
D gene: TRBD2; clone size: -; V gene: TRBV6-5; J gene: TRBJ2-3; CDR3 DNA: TGTGCCAGCAGTTACGAGGGAGGGCCCCGGAATACGCGGTATTTT; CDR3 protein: CASSYEGGPRNTRYF
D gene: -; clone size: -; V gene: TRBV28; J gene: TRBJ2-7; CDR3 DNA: TGTGCCAGCAGTTTCTGGCAGGGCGAGTACGAGCAGTACTTC; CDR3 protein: CASSFWQGEYEQYF
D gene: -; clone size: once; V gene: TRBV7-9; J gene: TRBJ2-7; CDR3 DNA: TGTGCCAGCAGCAGCAGGGGTTGGGACTCCTACGAGCAGTACTTC; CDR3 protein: CASSSRGWDSYEQYF
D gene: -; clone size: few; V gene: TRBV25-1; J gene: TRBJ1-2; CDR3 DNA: TGTGCCAGCAGTGACCATTACACTAATGGCTACACCTTC; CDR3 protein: CASSDHYTNGYTF
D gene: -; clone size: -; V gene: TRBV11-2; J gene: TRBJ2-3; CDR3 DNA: TGTGCCAGCAGCTCCTTGCGGAGGGCGAGCCATACGCAGTATTTT; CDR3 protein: CASSSLRRASHTQYF
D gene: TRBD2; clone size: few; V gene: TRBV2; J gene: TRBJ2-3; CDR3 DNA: TGTGCCAGCAGGGGGTACGGGGGGGTCTCGGGAGATACGCAGTATTTT; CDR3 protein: CASRGYGGVSGDTQYF
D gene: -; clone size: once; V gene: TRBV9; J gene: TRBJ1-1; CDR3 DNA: TGTGCCAGCAGCGTAGGGGGGGGATTTGAAGCTTTCTTT; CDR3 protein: CASSVGGGFEAFF
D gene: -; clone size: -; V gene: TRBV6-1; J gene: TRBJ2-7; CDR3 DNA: TGTGCCAGCAGTCCTGACAGGAACTCCTACGAGCAGTACTTC; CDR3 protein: CASSPDRNSYEQYF
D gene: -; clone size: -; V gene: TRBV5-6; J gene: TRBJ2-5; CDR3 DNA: TGTGCCAGCAGCTTGTGGCAATTGGGGGGCCAAGAGACCCAGTACTTC; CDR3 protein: CASSLWQLGGQETQYF
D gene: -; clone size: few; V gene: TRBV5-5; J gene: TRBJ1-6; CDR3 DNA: TGTGCCAGCAGCTTGGTGGACAGTCGAAATTCACCCCTCCACTTT; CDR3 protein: CASSLVDSRNSPLHF
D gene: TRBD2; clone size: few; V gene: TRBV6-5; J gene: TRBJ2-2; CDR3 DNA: TGTGCCAGCAGTTACGGCGGGAGTCGGACCGGGGAGCTGTTTTTT; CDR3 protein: CASSYGGSRTGELFF
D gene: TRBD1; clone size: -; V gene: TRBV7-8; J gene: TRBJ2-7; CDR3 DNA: TGTGCCAGCAGCCTCCGGGACAGGGCGTACGAGCAGTACTTC; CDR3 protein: CASSLRDRAYEQYF
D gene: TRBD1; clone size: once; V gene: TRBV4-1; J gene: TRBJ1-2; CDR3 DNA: TGCGCCAGCAGCCAAGATCAGGGCAGGGGGCTTGTCTATGGCTACACCTTC; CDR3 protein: CASSQDQGRGLVYGYTF
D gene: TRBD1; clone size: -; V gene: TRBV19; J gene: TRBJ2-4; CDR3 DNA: TGTGCCAGTAGGACAGGGGGAATAAACATTCAGTACTTC; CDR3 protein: CASRTGGINIQYF
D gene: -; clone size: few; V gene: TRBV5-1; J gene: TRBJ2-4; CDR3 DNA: TGCGCCAGCAGCTTGGCGGGGAGCGGTGCCAAAAACATTCAGTACTTC; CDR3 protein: CASSLAGSGAKNIQYF
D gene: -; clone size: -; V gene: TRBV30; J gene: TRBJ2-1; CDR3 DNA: TGTGCCTGGAGTGTAGCGCTCCACAATGAGCAGTTCTTC; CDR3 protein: CAWSVALHNEQFF
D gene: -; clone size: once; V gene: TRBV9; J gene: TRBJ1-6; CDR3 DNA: TGTGCCAGCAGCGTAGACTCGGTAGCTTCACCCCTCCACTTT; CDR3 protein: CASSVDSVASPLHF
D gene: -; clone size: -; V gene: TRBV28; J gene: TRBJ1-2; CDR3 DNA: TGTGCCAGCTCCGTAGGGAGCTATGGCTACACCTTC; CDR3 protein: CASSVGSYGYTF
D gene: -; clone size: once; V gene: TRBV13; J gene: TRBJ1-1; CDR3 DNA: TGTGCCAGCAGCACCCCCGGGGGGAGGAACACTGAAGCTTTCTTT; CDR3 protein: CASSTPGGRNTEAFF
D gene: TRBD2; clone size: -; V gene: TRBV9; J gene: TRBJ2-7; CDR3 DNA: TGTGCCAGCAGCGTAGAGGGACTAGCGACCTACGAGCAGTACTTC; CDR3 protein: CASSVEGLATYEQYF
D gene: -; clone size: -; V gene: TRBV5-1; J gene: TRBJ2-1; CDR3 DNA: TGCGCCAGCAGTTCCCCACTTTACAATGAGCAGTTCTTC; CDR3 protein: CASSSPLYNEQFF
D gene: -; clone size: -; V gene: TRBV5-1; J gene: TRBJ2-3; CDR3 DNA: TGCGCCAGCAGACGCGCCGGGACTTTCACAGATACGCAGTATTTT; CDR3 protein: CASRRAGTFTDTQYF
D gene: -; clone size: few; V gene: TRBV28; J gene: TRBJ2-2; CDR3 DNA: TGTGCCAGCAGATTATCCGGGAGTAACACCGGGGAGCTGTTTTTT; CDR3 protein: CASRLSGSNTGELFF
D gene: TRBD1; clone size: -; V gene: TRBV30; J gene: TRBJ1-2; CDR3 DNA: TGTGCAGGGGGCGCTGGGAGGACAGTGAACTATGGCTACACCTTC; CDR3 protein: CAGGAGRTVNYGYTF
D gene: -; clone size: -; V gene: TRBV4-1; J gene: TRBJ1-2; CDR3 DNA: TGCGCCAGCAGCCGGTTCTCGGGCCTCGCTAAGGAGGGTGGCTACACCTTC; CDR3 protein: CASSRFSGLAKEGGYTF
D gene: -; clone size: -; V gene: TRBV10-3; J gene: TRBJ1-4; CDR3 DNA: TGTGCCATCAGGGACAGTAATGAAAAACTGTTTTTT; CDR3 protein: CAIRDSNEKLFF
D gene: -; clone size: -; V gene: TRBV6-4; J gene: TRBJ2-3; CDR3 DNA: TGTGCCAGCAGTGACTCCCTAGAGGATACGCAGTATTTT; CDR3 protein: CASSDSLEDTQYF
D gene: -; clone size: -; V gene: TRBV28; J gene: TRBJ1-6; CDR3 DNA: TGTGCCAGCTCCCAAGGAGGCCTATATTCACCCCTCCACTTT; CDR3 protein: CASSQGGLYSPLHF
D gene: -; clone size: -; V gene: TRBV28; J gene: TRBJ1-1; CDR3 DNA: TGTGCCAGCAGTTTGTTGTGGGGGGCTGAAGCTTTCTTT; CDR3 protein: CASSLLWGAEAFF
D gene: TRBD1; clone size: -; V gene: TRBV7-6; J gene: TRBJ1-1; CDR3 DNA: TGTGCCAGCAGCTTAGTTGTACAGGGGCGTACTGAAGCTTTCTTT; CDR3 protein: CASSLVVQGRTEAFF
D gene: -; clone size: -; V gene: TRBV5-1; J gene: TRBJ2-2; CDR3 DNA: TGCGCCAGCAGCTTGGTAGGAGTGGTTTCGGGCGGGGAGCTGTTTTTT; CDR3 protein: CASSLVGVVSGGELFF
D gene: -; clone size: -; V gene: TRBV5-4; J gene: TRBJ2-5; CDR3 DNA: TGTGCCAGCAGCTCTAGCTCGTCCACCCAGTACTTC; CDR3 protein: CASSSSSSTQYF
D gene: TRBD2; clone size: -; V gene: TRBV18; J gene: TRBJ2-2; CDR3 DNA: TGTGCCAGCTCACCGAGGCTAGCGGGGGTCACCGGGGAGCTGTTTTTT; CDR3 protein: CASSPRLAGVTGELFF
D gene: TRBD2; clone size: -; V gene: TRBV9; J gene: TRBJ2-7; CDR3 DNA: TGTGCCAGCAGCGTAGCTCTGGCAGCGGGAGAGCAGTACTTC; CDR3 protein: CASSVALAAGEQYF
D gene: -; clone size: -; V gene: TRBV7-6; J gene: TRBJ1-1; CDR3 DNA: TGTGCCAGCAGCTCGGGATTGAACACTGAAGCTTTCTTT; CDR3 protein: CASSSGLNTEAFF
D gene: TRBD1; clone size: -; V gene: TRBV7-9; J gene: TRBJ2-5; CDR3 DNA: TGTGCCAGCAGCTCGACAGGGGGCCTGGAGACCCAGTACTTC; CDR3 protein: CASSSTGGLETQYF